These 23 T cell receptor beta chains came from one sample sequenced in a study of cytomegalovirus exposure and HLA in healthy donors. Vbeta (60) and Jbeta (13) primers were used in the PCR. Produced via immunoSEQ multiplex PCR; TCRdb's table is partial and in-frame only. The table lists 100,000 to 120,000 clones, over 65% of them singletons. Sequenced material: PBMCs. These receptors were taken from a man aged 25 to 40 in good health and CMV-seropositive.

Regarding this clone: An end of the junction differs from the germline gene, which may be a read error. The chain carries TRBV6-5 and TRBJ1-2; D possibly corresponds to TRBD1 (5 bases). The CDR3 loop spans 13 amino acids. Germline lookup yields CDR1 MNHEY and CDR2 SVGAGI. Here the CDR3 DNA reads TGTGCCAGCAGTTACTCCACCCGGGGGGACGTATCCTTC. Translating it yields CASSYSTRGDVSF.

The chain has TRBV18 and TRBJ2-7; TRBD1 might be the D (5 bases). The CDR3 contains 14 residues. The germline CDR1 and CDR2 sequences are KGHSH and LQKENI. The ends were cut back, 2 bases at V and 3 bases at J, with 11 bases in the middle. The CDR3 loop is CASSPNSGLYEQYF. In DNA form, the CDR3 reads TGTGCCAGCTCACCAAATTCAGGGCTCTACGAGCAGTACTTC.

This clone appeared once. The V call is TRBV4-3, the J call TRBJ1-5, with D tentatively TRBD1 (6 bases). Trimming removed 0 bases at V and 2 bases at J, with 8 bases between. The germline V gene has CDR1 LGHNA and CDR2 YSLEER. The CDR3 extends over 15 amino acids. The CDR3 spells CASSQDSGGNQPQHF. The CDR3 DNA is TGCGCCAGCAGCCAAGATTCAGGGGGCAATCAGCCCCAGCATTTT.

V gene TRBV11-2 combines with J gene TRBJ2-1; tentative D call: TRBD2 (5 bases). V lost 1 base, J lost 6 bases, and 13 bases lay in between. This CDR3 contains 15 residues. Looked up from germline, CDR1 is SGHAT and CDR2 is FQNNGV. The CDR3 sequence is CASSLGQLVLNEQFF. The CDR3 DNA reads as TGTGCCAGCAGCTTAGGGCAACTAGTCCTCAATGAGCAGTTCTTC.

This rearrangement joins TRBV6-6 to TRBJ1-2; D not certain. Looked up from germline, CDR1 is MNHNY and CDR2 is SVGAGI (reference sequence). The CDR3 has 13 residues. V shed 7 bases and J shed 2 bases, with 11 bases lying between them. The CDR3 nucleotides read TGTGCCAGCAATGCGGGTGGCAACTATGGCTACACCTTC. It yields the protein CASNAGGNYGYTF.

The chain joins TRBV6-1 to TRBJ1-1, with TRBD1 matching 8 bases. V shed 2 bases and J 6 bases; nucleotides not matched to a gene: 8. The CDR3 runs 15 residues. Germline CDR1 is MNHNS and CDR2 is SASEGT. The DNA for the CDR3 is TGTGCCAGCAGTGAACCCGCAGGGGGCAGTTCTGAAGCTTTCTTT. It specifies CASSEPAGGSSEAFF.

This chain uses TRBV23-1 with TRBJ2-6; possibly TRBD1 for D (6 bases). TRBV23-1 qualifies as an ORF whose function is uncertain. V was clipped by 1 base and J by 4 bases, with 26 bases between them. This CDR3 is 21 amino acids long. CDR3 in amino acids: CASSQWGLTGARRYGANVLTF. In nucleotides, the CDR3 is TGCGCCAGCAGTCAATGGGGGCTGACGGGTGCTAGGCGGTACGGGGCCAACGTCCTGACTTTC.

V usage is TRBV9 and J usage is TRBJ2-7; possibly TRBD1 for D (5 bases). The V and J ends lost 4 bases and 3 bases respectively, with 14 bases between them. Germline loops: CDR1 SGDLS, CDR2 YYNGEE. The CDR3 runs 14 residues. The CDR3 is CASSPAGTGYEQYF. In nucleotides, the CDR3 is TGTGCCAGCAGCCCCGCTGGCACAGGCTACGAGCAGTACTTC. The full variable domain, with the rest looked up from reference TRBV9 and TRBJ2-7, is DSGVTQTPKHLITATGQRVTLRCSPRSGDLSVYWYQQSLDQGLQFLIQYYNGEERAKGNILERFSAQQFPDLHSELNLSSLELGDSALYFCASSPAGTGYEQYFGPGTRLTVT.

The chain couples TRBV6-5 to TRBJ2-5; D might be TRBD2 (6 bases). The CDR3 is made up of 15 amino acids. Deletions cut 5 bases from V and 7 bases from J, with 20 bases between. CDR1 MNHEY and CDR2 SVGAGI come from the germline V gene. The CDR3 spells CASSGRNSPPGTQYF. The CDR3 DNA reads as TGTGCCAGCAGTGGGAGGAACTCCCCGCCAGGGACCCAGTACTTC.

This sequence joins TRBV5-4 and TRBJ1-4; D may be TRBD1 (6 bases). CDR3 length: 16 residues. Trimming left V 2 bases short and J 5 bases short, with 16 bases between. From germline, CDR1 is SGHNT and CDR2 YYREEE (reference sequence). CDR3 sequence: CASSFGPQGQNEKLFF. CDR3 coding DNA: TGTGCCAGCAGCTTCGGCCCCCAGGGACAAAATGAAAAACTGTTTTTT.

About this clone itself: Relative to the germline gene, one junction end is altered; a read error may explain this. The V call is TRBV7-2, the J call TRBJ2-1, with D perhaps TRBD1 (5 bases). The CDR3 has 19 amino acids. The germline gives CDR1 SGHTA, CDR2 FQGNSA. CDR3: CASSLGSGHRRTVYNEQFF. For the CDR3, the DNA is TGTGCCAGCAGTTTAGGGTCTGGACATCGAAGAACCGTATACAATGAGCAGTTCTTC.

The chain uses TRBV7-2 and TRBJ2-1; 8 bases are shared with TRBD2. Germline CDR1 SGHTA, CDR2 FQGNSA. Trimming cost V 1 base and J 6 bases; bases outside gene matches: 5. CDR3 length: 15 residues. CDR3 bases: TGTGCCAGCAGCTTAGGCCGACTAGCGCTCAATGAGCAGTTCTTC. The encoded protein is CASSLGRLALNEQFF.

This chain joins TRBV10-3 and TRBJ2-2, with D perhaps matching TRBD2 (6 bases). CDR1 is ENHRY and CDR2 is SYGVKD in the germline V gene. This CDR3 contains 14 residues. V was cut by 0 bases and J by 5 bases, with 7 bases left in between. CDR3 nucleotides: TGTGCCATCAGTGAGTCAGGAGGGACCGGGGAGCTGTTTTTT. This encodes CAISESGGTGELFF.

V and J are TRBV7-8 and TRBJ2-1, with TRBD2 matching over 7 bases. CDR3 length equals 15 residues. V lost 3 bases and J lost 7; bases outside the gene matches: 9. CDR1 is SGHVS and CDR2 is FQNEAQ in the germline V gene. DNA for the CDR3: TGTGCCAGCAGCTTGGGCGGGGGTTCTATGAATGAGCAGTTCTTC. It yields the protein CASSLGGGSMNEQFF.

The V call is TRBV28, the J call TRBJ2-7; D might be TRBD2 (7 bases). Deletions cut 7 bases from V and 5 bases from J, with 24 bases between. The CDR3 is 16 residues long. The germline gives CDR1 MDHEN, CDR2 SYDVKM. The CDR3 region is CASTQGGGRFFHEQYF. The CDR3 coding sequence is TGTGCCAGCACTCAAGGGGGGGGCAGGTTTTTCCACGAGCAGTACTTC.

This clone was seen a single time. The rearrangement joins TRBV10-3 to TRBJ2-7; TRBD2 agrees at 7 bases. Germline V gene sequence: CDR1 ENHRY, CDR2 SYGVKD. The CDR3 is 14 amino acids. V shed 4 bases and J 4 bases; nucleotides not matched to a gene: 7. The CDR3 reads CAISAGGFGYEQYF. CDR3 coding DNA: TGTGCCATCAGTGCCGGGGGGTTCGGGTACGAGCAGTACTTC.

This chain's CDR3 is CASSRDRGLNEQYF. CDR3 bases: TGTGCCAGCAGCCGGGACAGGGGGTTGAACGAGCAGTACTTC. The chain employs TRBV5-6 and TRBJ2-7; 11 bases fit TRBD1. The germline V gene encodes CDR1 SGHDT and CDR2 YYEEEE. The CDR3 is made up of 14 amino acids. Unmatched junction bases numbered 5, after V lost 4 bases and J lost 5 bases.

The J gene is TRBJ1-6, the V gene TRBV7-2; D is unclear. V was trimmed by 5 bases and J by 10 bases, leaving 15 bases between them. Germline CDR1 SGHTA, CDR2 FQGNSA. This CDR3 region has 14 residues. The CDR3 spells CASSPHQAQSPLHF. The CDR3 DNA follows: TGTGCCAGCAGCCCTCACCAGGCCCAATCACCCCTCCACTTT.

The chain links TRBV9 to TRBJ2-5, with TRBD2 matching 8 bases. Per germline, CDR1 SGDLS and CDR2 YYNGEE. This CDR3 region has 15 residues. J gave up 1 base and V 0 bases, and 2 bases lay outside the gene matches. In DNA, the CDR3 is TGTGCCAGCAGCGTAGTAGCGGGAACCCAAGAGACCCAGTACTTC. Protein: CASSVVAGTQETQYF.

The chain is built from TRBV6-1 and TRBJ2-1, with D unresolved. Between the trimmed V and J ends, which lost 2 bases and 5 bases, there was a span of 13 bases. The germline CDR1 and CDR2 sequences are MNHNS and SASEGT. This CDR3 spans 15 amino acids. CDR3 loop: CASSEMAGLNNEQFF. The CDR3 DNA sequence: TGTGCCAGCAGTGAAATGGCAGGCCTAAACAATGAGCAGTTCTTC.

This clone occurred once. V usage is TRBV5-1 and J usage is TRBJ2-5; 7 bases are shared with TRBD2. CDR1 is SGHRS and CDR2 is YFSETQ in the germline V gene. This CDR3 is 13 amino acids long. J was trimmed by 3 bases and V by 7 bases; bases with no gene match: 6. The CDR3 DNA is TGCGCCAGCTCCGTGGGGGGGGAAGAGACCCAGTACTTC. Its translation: CASSVGGEETQYF.

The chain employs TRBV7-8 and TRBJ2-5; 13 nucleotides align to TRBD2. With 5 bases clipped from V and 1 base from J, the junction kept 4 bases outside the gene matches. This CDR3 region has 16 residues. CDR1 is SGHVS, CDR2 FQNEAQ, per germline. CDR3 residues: CASSGRLAGGQETQYF. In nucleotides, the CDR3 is TGTGCCAGCAGCGGCAGACTAGCGGGGGGCCAAGAGACCCAGTACTTC. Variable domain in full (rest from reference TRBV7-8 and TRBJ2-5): GAGVSQSPRYKVAKRGQDVALRCDPISGHVSLFWYQQALGQGPEFLTYFQNEAQLDKSGLPSDRFFAERPEGSVSTLKIQRTQQEDSAVYLCASSGRLAGGQETQYFGPGTRLLVL.

As DNA, the CDR3 is TGTGCCAGCAGCATCGGGACTAGCGAAACGGGCGTTCAGTACTTC. Translated, it gives CASSIGTSETGVQYF. The chain couples TRBV9 to TRBJ2-4, with 10 bases that match TRBD2. Losses at the gene ends were 4 bases for V and 11 bases for J; bases not matched to a gene: 12. The CDR3 consists of 15 residues. The germline gives CDR1 SGDLS, CDR2 YYNGEE. The complete variable domain, with remaining parts taken from reference TRBV9 and TRBJ2-4, reads DSGVTQTPKHLITATGQRVTLRCSPRSGDLSVYWYQQSLDQGLQFLIQYYNGEERAKGNILERFSAQQFPDLHSELNLSSLELGDSALYFCASSIGTSETGVQYFGAGTRLSVL.